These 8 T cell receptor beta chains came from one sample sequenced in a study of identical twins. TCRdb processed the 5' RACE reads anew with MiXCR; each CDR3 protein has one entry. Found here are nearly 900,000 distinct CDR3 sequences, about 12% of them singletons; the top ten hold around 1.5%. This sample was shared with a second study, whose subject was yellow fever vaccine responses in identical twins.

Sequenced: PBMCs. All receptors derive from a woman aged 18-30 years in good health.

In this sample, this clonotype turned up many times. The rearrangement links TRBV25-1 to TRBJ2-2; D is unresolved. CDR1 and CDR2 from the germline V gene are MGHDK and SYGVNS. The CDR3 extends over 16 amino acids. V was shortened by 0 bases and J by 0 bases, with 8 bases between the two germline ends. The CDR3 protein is CASSEYAEPNTGELFF. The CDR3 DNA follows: TGTGCCAGCAGTGAATACGCGGAACCGAACACCGGGGAGCTGTTTTTT.

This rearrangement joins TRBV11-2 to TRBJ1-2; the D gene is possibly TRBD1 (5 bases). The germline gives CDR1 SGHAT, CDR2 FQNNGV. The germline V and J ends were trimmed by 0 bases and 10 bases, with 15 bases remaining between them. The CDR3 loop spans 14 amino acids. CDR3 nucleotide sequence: TGTGCCAGCAGCTTAGATCTCGGGACCTCCTACTACACCTTC. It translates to CASSLDLGTSYYTF.

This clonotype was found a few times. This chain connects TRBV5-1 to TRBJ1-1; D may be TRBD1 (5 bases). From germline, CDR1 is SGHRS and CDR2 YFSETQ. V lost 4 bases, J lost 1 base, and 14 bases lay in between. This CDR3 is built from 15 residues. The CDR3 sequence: CASSRGTGRNTEAFF. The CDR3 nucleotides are TGCGCCAGCAGCCGGGGGACGGGGAGGAACACTGAAGCTTTCTTT. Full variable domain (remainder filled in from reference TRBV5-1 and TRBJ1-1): KAGVTQTPRYLIKTRGQQVTLSCSPISGHRSVSWYQQTPGQGLQFLFEYFSETQRNKGNFPGRFSGRQFSNSRSEMNVSTLELGDSALYLCASSRGTGRNTEAFFGQGTRLTVV.

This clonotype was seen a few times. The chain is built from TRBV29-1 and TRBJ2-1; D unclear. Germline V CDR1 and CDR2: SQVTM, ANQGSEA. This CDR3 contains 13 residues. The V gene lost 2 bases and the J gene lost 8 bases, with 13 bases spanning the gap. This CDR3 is CSVERLGGDEQFF. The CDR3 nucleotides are TGCAGCGTTGAAAGGTTAGGCGGAGATGAGCAGTTCTTC.

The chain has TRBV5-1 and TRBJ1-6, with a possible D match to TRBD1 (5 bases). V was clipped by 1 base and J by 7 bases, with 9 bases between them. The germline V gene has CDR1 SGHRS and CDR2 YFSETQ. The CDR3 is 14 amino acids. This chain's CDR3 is CASSLSGTNSPLHF. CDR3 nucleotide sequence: TGCGCCAGCAGCTTGTCAGGGACGAATTCACCCCTCCACTTT.

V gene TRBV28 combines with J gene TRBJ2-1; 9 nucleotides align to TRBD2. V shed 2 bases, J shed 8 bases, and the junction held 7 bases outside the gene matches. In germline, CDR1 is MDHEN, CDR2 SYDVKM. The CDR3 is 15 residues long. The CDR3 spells CASSLASGVQYEQFF. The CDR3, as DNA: TGTGCCAGCAGTTTAGCTAGCGGGGTCCAATATGAGCAGTTCTTC.

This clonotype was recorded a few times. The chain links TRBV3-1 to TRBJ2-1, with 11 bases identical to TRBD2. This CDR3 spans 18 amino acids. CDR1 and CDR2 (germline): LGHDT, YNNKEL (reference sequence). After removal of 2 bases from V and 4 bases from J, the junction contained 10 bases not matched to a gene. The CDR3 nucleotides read TGTGCCAGCAGCCAAAAGATCGAGCGACTAGCGGGGTACAATGAGCAGTTCTTC. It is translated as CASSQKIERLAGYNEQFF.

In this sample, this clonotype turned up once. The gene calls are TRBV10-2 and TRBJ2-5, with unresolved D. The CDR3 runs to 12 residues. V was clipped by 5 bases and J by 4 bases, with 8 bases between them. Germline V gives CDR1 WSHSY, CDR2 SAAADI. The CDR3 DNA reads TGCGCCAGCAGTAAGGAAGGAGAGACCCAGTACTTC. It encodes CASSKEGETQYF.